A single sample is the source of the 19 T cell receptor beta chains below, sequenced in a study of blood T cell repertoires in COVID-19. Generated by immunoSEQ multiplex PCR, the TCRdb table keeps only in-frame clones and is missing some. Altogether some 270,000 clones are present, approximately 88% being singletons, with the ten largest covering approximately 2%. The sample consisted of peripheral blood. The receptors come from a man aged 45-65 years with acute or convalescent COVID-19.

J is TRBJ1-5 and V is TRBV27; TRBD1 aligns across 7 bases. The CDR3 is 14 residues long. Trimming at V came to 9 bases and at J to 4 bases, leaving 9 bases not matched to a gene. CDR1 MNHEY and CDR2 SMNVEV come from the germline V gene (reference sequence). The CDR3 DNA reads TGTGCCAGTAAACAGGGGCCCTATAATCAGCCCCAGCATTTT. Translating it yields CASKQGPYNQPQHF.

The chain combines TRBV11-3 with TRBJ2-2; D remains ambiguous. V was shortened by 0 bases and J by 6 bases, with 8 bases between the two germline ends. The CDR3 is 14 amino acids. Germline CDR1 reads SGHNT; CDR2 reads YENEEA. The CDR3 is CASSLEPGPGELFF. DNA of the CDR3: TGTGCCAGCAGCTTAGAACCGGGTCCCGGGGAGCTGTTTTTT.

The rearrangement uses TRBV5-4 and TRBJ2-5; 11 nucleotides align to TRBD1. The CDR3 length is 16 residues. Trimming took 0 bases from V and 5 from J; bases not matched to a gene: 6. Germline CDR1 and CDR2: SGHNT and YYREEE (reference sequence). The CDR3 loop is CASSLAAGTGGETQYF. The DNA of the CDR3 is TGTGCCAGCAGCTTGGCCGCGGGGACAGGGGGGGAGACCCAGTACTTC.

The chain links TRBV10-2 to TRBJ2-7; D remains ambiguous. In germline, CDR1 is WSHSY, CDR2 SAAADI. V was clipped by 6 bases and J by 3 bases, with 15 bases between them. This CDR3 has 14 residues. The CDR3 DNA reads as TGCGCCAGCAGGGAGACCGTAACCGGCTACGAGCAGTACTTC. This codes for CASRETVTGYEQYF.

The genes are TRBV5-1 and TRBJ1-3; tentative D call: TRBD1 (5 bases). This CDR3 has 16 amino acids. The germline V and J ends were trimmed by 4 bases and 0 bases, with 14 bases remaining between them. Germline V lookup: CDR1 SGHRS, CDR2 YFSETQ. CDR3 DNA: TGCGCCAGCAGCCCCGAAGGGGTCGGCTCTGGAAACACCATATATTTT. Amino acid sequence: CASSPEGVGSGNTIYF.

J is TRBJ2-6 and V is TRBV19; D not certain. V lost 4 bases and J 0 bases, leaving 10 bases between the germline ends. The CDR3 extends over 16 amino acids. Germline V lookup: CDR1 LNHDA, CDR2 SQIVND (reference sequence). The CDR3 loop is CASSTTAASGANVLTF. CDR3 sequence (DNA): TGTGCCAGTAGTACGACCGCGGCCTCTGGGGCCAACGTCCTGACTTTC.

The V gene is TRBV18, the J gene TRBJ1-2; no definite D call. Germline-derived CDR1 and CDR2 are KGHSH and LQKENI. This CDR3 has 14 amino acids. V was clipped by 6 bases and J by 4 bases, with 15 bases between them. This chain's CDR3 is CASSREALGYGYTF. The CDR3 DNA reads as TGTGCCAGCTCGCGGGAGGCGCTGGGCTATGGCTACACCTTC.

This CDR3 reads CASSFLAGAYFEQFF. Here the CDR3 DNA reads TGTGCCAGCAGTTTCCTAGCGGGGGCCTATTTTGAGCAGTTCTTC. J is TRBJ2-1 and V is TRBV6-2 or TRBV6-3; 10 bases map to TRBD2. The CDR3 is 15 amino acids. Germline V CDR1 and CDR2: MNHEY, SVGEGT. V lost 4 bases and J lost 9; bases outside the gene matches: 9.

The chain uses TRBV12-5 and TRBJ1-5, with TRBD1 matching over 7 bases. Germline loops: CDR1 LGHNT, CDR2 FRNRAP. CDR3 length equals 15 residues. Trimming took 1 base from V and 5 from J; bases not matched to a gene: 5. DNA of the CDR3: TGTGCTAGTGGTTTGGGGGACAGTGTATATCAGCCCCAGCATTTT. Protein: CASGLGDSVYQPQHF.

V usage is TRBV5-1 and J usage is TRBJ1-1, with 9 bases matching TRBD1. This CDR3 has 16 residues. Per germline, CDR1 SGHRS and CDR2 YFSETQ. Trimming removed 4 bases from V and 1 base from J; junction bases left unmatched: 8. In nucleotides, the CDR3 is TGCGCCAGCAGCCTCCTTCGGGGACAGGGGAACACTGAAGCTTTCTTT. Its protein is CASSLLRGQGNTEAFF.

This rearrangement joins TRBV7-9 to TRBJ2-5; 8 positions agree with TRBD2. Looked up from germline, CDR1 is SEHNR and CDR2 is FQNEAQ (reference sequence). CDR3 length: 16 residues. V trimming: 3 bases; J trimming: 4 bases; junction bases outside the gene matches: 10. The CDR3 is CASSFSPAGEGETQYF. The CDR3 DNA is TGTGCCAGCAGCTTCTCCCCAGCGGGGGAGGGAGAGACCCAGTACTTC.

This clone is a singleton in its sample. CDR3 sequence (DNA): TGTGCCAGCAGCTTACTCCTCACCAGGGCTGGAAACACCATATATTTT. Protein: CASSLLLTRAGNTIYF. The chain recombines TRBV11-2 with TRBJ1-3; D is possibly TRBD1 (5 bases). The CDR3 is made up of 16 amino acids. CDR1 is SGHAT and CDR2 is FQNNGV in the germline V gene. V was clipped by 2 bases and J by 2 bases, with 13 bases between them.

This clone was found once. This chain connects TRBV7-8 to TRBJ1-2; 7 nucleotides align to TRBD1. This CDR3 has 14 amino acids. The V segment lost 7 bases and the J segment 5 bases; nucleotides outside the gene matches: 10. Germline lookup yields CDR1 SGHVS and CDR2 FQNEAQ. The DNA of the CDR3 is TGTGCCAGCACGACCTGGGGGACAGATTATGGCTACACCTTC. Its protein is CASTTWGTDYGYTF.

This clone appeared a single time. This rearrangement joins TRBV4-1 to TRBJ1-2; the D is unclear. CDR3 size: 14 residues. The germline V and J ends were trimmed by 3 bases and 5 bases, with 13 bases remaining between them. The germline gives CDR1 MGHRA, CDR2 YSYEKL. This CDR3 is CASSQGGGAYGYTF. CDR3 bases: TGCGCCAGCAGCCAGGGTGGTGGAGCGTATGGCTACACCTTC.

The rearrangement links TRBV5-8 to TRBJ2-5; a possible D gene is TRBD1 (6 bases). This CDR3 has 14 residues. Looked up from germline, CDR1 is SGHTS and CDR2 is YDEGEE. Trimming cost V 0 bases and J 3 bases, with 9 bases left between them. The CDR3 nucleotides read TGTGCCAGCAGCTTGGTTGGGGGCGAAGAGACCCAGTACTTC. This gives the protein CASSLVGGEETQYF.

This chain links TRBV24-1 with TRBJ2-2; possible D gene TRBD2, 7 bases. The length of the CDR3 is 17 residues. V gave up 3 bases and J gave up 3 bases, with 16 bases separating them. Per germline, CDR1 KGHDR and CDR2 SFDVKD. The CDR3 region is CATSDPGGGQDTGELFF. The CDR3 DNA follows: TGTGCCACCAGTGATCCGGGCGGGGGACAAGACACCGGGGAGCTGTTTTTT.

The CDR3 DNA is TGTGCCAGTAACCCAACCGTCGGGGGCAATCAGCCCCAGCATTTT. Translation gives CASNPTVGGNQPQHF. The rearrangement joins TRBV19 to TRBJ1-5; D gene uncertain. This CDR3 is 15 amino acids long. CDR1 and CDR2 (germline): LNHDA, SQIVND (reference sequence). The germline V and J ends were trimmed by 7 bases and 2 bases, with 15 bases remaining between them.

This clone was seen just once. The rearrangement joins TRBV6-5 to TRBJ2-7; 7 nucleotides align to TRBD2. The ends lost 0 bases at V and 7 bases at J; junction bases unmatched: 9. The CDR3 runs 15 residues. Germline V CDR1 and CDR2: MNHEY, SVGAGI. The CDR3, as DNA: TGTGCCAGCAGTTACTCGACCGGGGGGATTTGGGAGCAGTACTTC. It codes for CASSYSTGGIWEQYF.

The genes are TRBV10-3 and TRBJ1-1; D possibly corresponds to TRBD1 (6 bases). The CDR3 has 15 residues. CDR1 and CDR2 from the germline V gene are ENHRY and SYGVKD. V was shortened by 5 bases and J by 0 bases, with 13 bases between the two germline ends. In DNA form, the CDR3 reads TGTGCCATCAGTCCGGGACACTCCATGAACACTGAAGCTTTCTTT. This gives the protein CAISPGHSMNTEAFF.